A selection of T cell receptor beta chains follows, all from one sample in a study of T cells in Graves' hyperthyroidism and ophthalmopathy. TCRdb reprocessed the multiplex PCR reads via MiXCR and lists one record per CDR3 protein. This sample yields about 640,000 distinct CDR3 sequences, of which roughly 20% are seen a single time; 34% belongs to the top ten. The sample was blood. The receptor source for this set is a man younger than 40 with Graves' ophthalmopathy. Each CDR3 is given with its conserved first and last residue. D genes are given only for firm matches. Where a row states a size, it is once, few, many or the class of an expanded clone; other rows omit it.

CDR3 protein: CASSTTVYNEQSF
CDR3 DNA: TGTGCCAGCAGTACGACAGTCTACAATGAGCAGTCCTTC
clone size: once
J gene: TRBJ2-1
V gene: TRBV6-1
D gene: -

CDR3 protein: CASSHANSFQETQYF
CDR3 DNA: TGTGCCAGCAGTCACGCTAACAGCTTTCAAGAGACCCAGTACTTC
clone size: -
J gene: TRBJ2-5
V gene: TRBV27
D gene: -

CDR3 protein: CATSRDLVGPTSSYEQYF
CDR3 DNA: TGTGCCACCAGCAGAGATCTGGTTGGGCCAACCAGCTCCTACGAGCAGTACTTC
clone size: many
J gene: TRBJ2-7
V gene: TRBV15
D gene: -

CDR3 protein: CASSLGSSVHTDTQYF
CDR3 DNA: TGTGCCAGCAGCTTAGGTTCTAGCGTCCACACAGATACGCAGTATTTT
clone size: -
J gene: TRBJ2-3
V gene: TRBV7-2
D gene: -

CDR3 protein: CASSLAFRGDNQPQHF
CDR3 DNA: TGTGCCAGCAGCTTAGCCTTCAGGGGAGACAATCAGCCCCAGCATTTT
clone size: few
J gene: TRBJ1-5
V gene: TRBV7-9
D gene: -

CDR3 protein: CASSLQQPNQPQHF
CDR3 DNA: TGTGCCAGCAGCTTGCAACAGCCCAATCAGCCCCAGCATTTT
clone size: -
J gene: TRBJ1-5
V gene: TRBV5-8
D gene: -

CDR3 protein: CSARAGQANSSLHF
CDR3 DNA: TGCAGTGCTAGAGCCGGACAGGCAAATTCATCCCTCCACTTT
clone size: -
J gene: TRBJ1-6
V gene: TRBV20-1
D gene: TRBD1

CDR3 protein: CSAREGFQEKLFF
CDR3 DNA: TGCAGTGCTAGAGAGGGGTTTCAAGAAAAACTGTTTTTT
clone size: -
J gene: TRBJ1-4
V gene: TRBV20-1
D gene: -

CDR3 protein: CSASKVNQPQHF
CDR3 DNA: TGCAGTGCTAGTAAGGTGAATCAGCCCCAGCATTTT
clone size: -
J gene: TRBJ1-5
V gene: TRBV20-1
D gene: -

CDR3 protein: CASSFRGAGNQPQHF
CDR3 DNA: TGTGCCAGCAGTTTCCGGGGGGCCGGTAATCAGCCCCAGCATTTT
clone size: many
J gene: TRBJ1-5
V gene: TRBV28
D gene: -

CDR3 protein: CSVETGYEQYF
CDR3 DNA: TGCAGCGTTGAGACTGGTTACGAGCAGTACTTC
clone size: -
J gene: TRBJ2-7
V gene: TRBV29-1
D gene: -

CDR3 protein: CASSLRNGFGGNTIYF
CDR3 DNA: TGTGCCAGCAGCCTACGTAACGGATTCGGTGGAAACACCATATATTTT
clone size: -
J gene: TRBJ1-3
V gene: TRBV14
D gene: -

CDR3 protein: CAWGRGGPQAFF
CDR3 DNA: TGTGCCTGGGGCCGAGGTGGGCCACAAGCTTTCTTT
clone size: few
J gene: TRBJ1-1
V gene: TRBV30
D gene: -

CDR3 protein: CATSDFPRGETQYF
CDR3 DNA: TGTGCCACCAGTGATTTCCCTAGAGGAGAGACCCAGTACTTC
clone size: -
J gene: TRBJ2-5
V gene: TRBV24-1
D gene: -

CDR3 protein: CASSYRDHSYEQYF
CDR3 DNA: TGTGCCAGCAGTTACCGGGACCACTCCTACGAGCAGTACTTC
clone size: many
J gene: TRBJ2-7
V gene: TRBV6-5
D gene: -

CDR3 protein: CASRLAESNEQFF
CDR3 DNA: TGTGCCAGCAGACTAGCGGAAAGTAATGAGCAGTTCTTC
clone size: -
J gene: TRBJ2-1
V gene: TRBV2
D gene: TRBD2

CDR3 protein: CASSESRLTEAFF
CDR3 DNA: TGTGCCAGCAGTGAATCACGGCTCACTGAAGCTTTCTTT
clone size: many
J gene: TRBJ1-1
V gene: TRBV6-1
D gene: -

CDR3 protein: CASSAPPSGVSYNEQFF
CDR3 DNA: TGTGCCAGCAGCGCACCCCCCTCGGGAGTAAGCTACAATGAGCAGTTCTTC
clone size: -
J gene: TRBJ2-1
V gene: TRBV7-9
D gene: -

CDR3 protein: CATSRDQSGRAQYF
CDR3 DNA: TGTGCCACCAGCAGAGATCAATCGGGAAGGGCCCAGTACTTC
clone size: -
J gene: TRBJ2-5
V gene: TRBV15
D gene: -

CDR3 protein: CASRKPGQGTTNEKLFF
CDR3 DNA: TGTGCCAGCAGGAAGCCGGGACAGGGGACAACTAATGAAAAACTGTTTTTT
clone size: -
J gene: TRBJ1-4
V gene: TRBV5-5
D gene: TRBD1

CDR3 protein: CASSPGTSGGRQYF
CDR3 DNA: TGTGCCAGCAGCCCTGGGACTAGCGGGGGTCGGCAGTACTTC
clone size: -
J gene: TRBJ2-7
V gene: TRBV9
D gene: TRBD2

CDR3 protein: CASSPPGQGGVEAFF
CDR3 DNA: TGTGCCAGCAGCCCCCCAGGGCAGGGCGGGGTTGAAGCTTTCTTT
clone size: few
J gene: TRBJ1-1
V gene: TRBV7-9
D gene: -

CDR3 protein: CASSQELAGGLDTQYF
CDR3 DNA: TGCGCCAGCAGCCAAGAACTAGCGGGAGGGCTAGATACGCAGTATTTT
clone size: -
J gene: TRBJ2-3
V gene: TRBV4-1
D gene: TRBD2

CDR3 protein: CASTPSGGQETQYF
CDR3 DNA: TGTGCCAGCACCCCTAGCGGTGGCCAAGAGACCCAGTACTTC
clone size: many
J gene: TRBJ2-5
V gene: TRBV28
D gene: TRBD2

CDR3 protein: CSVEAYSGQRTYEQYF
CDR3 DNA: TGCAGCGTTGAAGCATATTCCGGACAGCGTACCTACGAGCAGTACTTC
clone size: -
J gene: TRBJ2-7
V gene: TRBV29-1
D gene: -

CDR3 protein: CASRLAGADTQYF
CDR3 DNA: TGTGCCAGCCGGCTAGCGGGAGCAGATACGCAGTATTTT
clone size: many
J gene: TRBJ2-3
V gene: TRBV2
D gene: TRBD2

CDR3 protein: CASRAGDTEAFF
CDR3 DNA: TGTGCCAGCAGGGCCGGCGACACTGAAGCTTTCTTT
clone size: few
J gene: TRBJ1-1
V gene: TRBV6-2/TRBV6-3
D gene: -

CDR3 protein: CASSPRWGTEAFF
CDR3 DNA: TGTGCCAGCTCACCACGGTGGGGGACTGAAGCTTTCTTT
clone size: many
J gene: TRBJ1-1
V gene: TRBV18
D gene: -

CDR3 protein: CASSYLRGRVAMRLSTEAFF
CDR3 DNA: TGTGCCAGCAGTTACTTAAGGGGCAGGGTTGCGATGAGATTAAGTACTGAAGCTTTCTTT
clone size: -
J gene: TRBJ1-1
V gene: TRBV6-5
D gene: -

CDR3 protein: CASSLRGDSSYNEQFF
CDR3 DNA: TGTGCCAGCAGTCTTAGGGGCGATAGCTCCTACAATGAGCAGTTCTTC
clone size: many
J gene: TRBJ2-1
V gene: TRBV11-2
D gene: -

CDR3 protein: CASSREVSTEAFF
CDR3 DNA: TGTGCCAGCTCCAGGGAGGTGAGCACTGAAGCTTTCTTT
clone size: few
J gene: TRBJ1-1
V gene: TRBV28
D gene: -

CDR3 protein: CASSLGRDRGYTEAFF
CDR3 DNA: TGTGCCAGCAGCTTAGGGCGGGACAGGGGCTATACTGAAGCTTTCTTT
clone size: many
J gene: TRBJ1-1
V gene: TRBV7-2
D gene: TRBD1

CDR3 protein: CAISDSALYEQYF
CDR3 DNA: TGTGCCATCAGTGATTCCGCCCTCTACGAGCAGTACTTC
clone size: -
J gene: TRBJ2-7
V gene: TRBV10-3
D gene: -

CDR3 protein: CASSLDHVEQYF
CDR3 DNA: TGTGCCAGCAGCTTGGACCACGTCGAGCAGTACTTC
clone size: -
J gene: TRBJ2-7
V gene: TRBV5-5
D gene: -

CDR3 protein: CASSLVAGTTGELFF
CDR3 DNA: TGTGCCAGCAGCTTAGTGGCGGGAACCACCGGGGAGCTGTTTTTT
clone size: few
J gene: TRBJ2-2
V gene: TRBV11-1
D gene: -

CDR3 protein: CASSLERTGRNEQFF
CDR3 DNA: TGTGCCAGCAGCTTAGAGCGGACAGGGAGAAATGAGCAGTTCTTC
clone size: few
J gene: TRBJ2-1
V gene: TRBV7-9
D gene: TRBD1

CDR3 protein: CASSSLAGESDEQYF
CDR3 DNA: TGTGCCAGCAGCTCGTTAGCGGGAGAAAGCGACGAGCAGTACTTC
clone size: many
J gene: TRBJ2-7
V gene: TRBV7-9
D gene: TRBD2

CDR3 protein: CAISDGNMNTEAFF
CDR3 DNA: TGTGCCATCAGTGACGGGAACATGAACACTGAAGCTTTCTTT
clone size: -
J gene: TRBJ1-1
V gene: TRBV10-3
D gene: -

CDR3 protein: CASSLGHTRSYEQYF
CDR3 DNA: TGCGCCAGCAGCCTCGGACATACTCGATCCTACGAGCAGTACTTC
clone size: many
J gene: TRBJ2-7
V gene: TRBV5-1
D gene: -

CDR3 protein: CSASRAGNTGELFF
CDR3 DNA: TGCAGTGCTAGTAGGGCGGGAAACACCGGGGAGCTGTTTTTT
clone size: many
J gene: TRBJ2-2
V gene: TRBV20-1
D gene: -

CDR3 protein: CASRAGQGGNGHTDTQYF
CDR3 DNA: TGTGCCAGCAGGGCAGGACAGGGGGGAAATGGACACACAGATACGCAGTATTTT
clone size: few
J gene: TRBJ2-3
V gene: TRBV6-1
D gene: TRBD1

CDR3 protein: CASGQGAGTSGRATTDTQYF
CDR3 DNA: TGTGCCAGCGGCCAAGGGGCAGGGACTAGCGGGAGGGCCACCACAGATACGCAGTATTTT
clone size: few
J gene: TRBJ2-3
V gene: TRBV3-1
D gene: TRBD2

CDR3 protein: CASRSSSEPSQYF
CDR3 DNA: TGCGCCAGCCGCAGCTCGAGTGAACCTTCGCAGTACTTC
clone size: few
J gene: TRBJ2-7
V gene: TRBV5-1
D gene: -

CDR3 protein: CASSLEGTRNEQYF
CDR3 DNA: TGTGCCAGCAGCCTTGAAGGAACAAGGAACGAGCAGTACTTC
clone size: -
J gene: TRBJ2-7
V gene: TRBV9
D gene: -

CDR3 protein: CAWTGGNEQFF
CDR3 DNA: TGTGCCTGGACAGGGGGCAATGAGCAGTTCTTC
clone size: -
J gene: TRBJ2-1
V gene: TRBV30
D gene: TRBD1

CDR3 protein: CASSGYPSGVNQPQHF
CDR3 DNA: TGTGCCAGCAGCGGATACCCCTCGGGGGTGAATCAGCCCCAGCATTTT
clone size: few
J gene: TRBJ1-5
V gene: TRBV7-2
D gene: -